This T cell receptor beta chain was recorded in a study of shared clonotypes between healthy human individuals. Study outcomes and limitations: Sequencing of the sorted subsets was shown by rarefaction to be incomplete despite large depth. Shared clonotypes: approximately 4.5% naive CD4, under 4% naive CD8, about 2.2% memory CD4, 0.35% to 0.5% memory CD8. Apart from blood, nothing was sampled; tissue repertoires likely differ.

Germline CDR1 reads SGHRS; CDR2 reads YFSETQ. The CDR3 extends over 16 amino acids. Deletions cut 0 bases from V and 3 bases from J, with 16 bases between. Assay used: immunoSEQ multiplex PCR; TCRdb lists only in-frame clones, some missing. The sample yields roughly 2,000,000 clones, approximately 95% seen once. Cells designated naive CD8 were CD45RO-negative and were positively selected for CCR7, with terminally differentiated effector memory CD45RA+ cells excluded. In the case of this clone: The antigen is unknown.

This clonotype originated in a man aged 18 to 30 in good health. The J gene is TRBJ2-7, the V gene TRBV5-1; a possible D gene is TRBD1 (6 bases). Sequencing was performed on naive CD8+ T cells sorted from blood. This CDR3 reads CASSLAGAGVVYEQYF. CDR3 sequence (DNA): TGCGCCAGCAGCTTGGCCGGGGCAGGGGTCGTCTACGAGCAGTACTTC.